These 18 T cell receptor beta chains share one sample of origin, sequenced in a study of blood T cell repertoires in COVID-19. TCRdb keeps only in-frame clones here, not all; method: immunoSEQ multiplex PCR. This table has about 320,000 clones, 89% appearing once. The sample taken for sequencing was PBMCs or T cells enriched from blood (not recorded which). These receptors all come from a man aged 60-69 years who had recovered from COVID-19.

This sequence joins TRBV15 and TRBJ2-7; D may be TRBD1 (6 bases). The CDR3 length is 13 residues. In germline, CDR1 is LNHNV, CDR2 YYDKDF (reference sequence). Deletions cut 5 bases from V and 3 bases from J, with 11 bases between. The CDR3 loop is CATSGIQGYEQYF. DNA for the CDR3: TGTGCCACCAGCGGAATACAGGGCTACGAGCAGTACTTC.

The V call is TRBV9, the J call TRBJ2-1, with 8 bases that match TRBD2. Germline CDR1 reads SGDLS; CDR2 reads YYNGEE. The CDR3 is made up of 14 amino acids. J lost 6 bases, V lost 0 bases, and 2 bases had no gene match. The CDR3, as DNA: TGTGCCAGCAGCGTAGCGGGGGGGGGCAATGAGCAGTTCTTC. Protein: CASSVAGGGNEQFF.

The chain couples TRBV5-1 to TRBJ1-1; D call uncertain. This CDR3 spans 16 amino acids. Between the trimmed V and J ends, which lost 6 bases and 4 bases, there was a span of 22 bases. CDR1 and CDR2 (germline): SGHRS, YFSETQ. In DNA form, the CDR3 reads TGCGCCAGCAAAAACGGCCCCTCGGAAGCTAGCACTGAAGCTTTCTTT. Its translation is CASKNGPSEASTEAFF.

The V gene is TRBV19, the J gene TRBJ2-1; a possible D gene is TRBD1 (6 bases). Germline V gene data show CDR1 as LNHDA and CDR2 as SQIVND (reference sequence). V lost 1 base and J 2 bases, leaving 12 bases between the germline ends. The CDR3 loop spans 16 amino acids. This chain's CDR3 is CASSIVAGTTYNEQFF. The CDR3, as DNA: TGTGCCAGTAGTATAGTTGCAGGGACAACCTACAATGAGCAGTTCTTC. Combining the CDR3 with reference TRBV19 and TRBJ2-1 gives the whole variable domain DGGITQSPKYLFRKEGQNVTLSCEQNLNHDAMYWYRQDPGQGLRLIYYSQIVNDFQKGDIAEGYSVSREKKESFPLTVTSAQKNPTAFYLCASSIVAGTTYNEQFFGPGTRLTVL.

CDR3 DNA: TGTGCCAGCAGTACCATGACAGGGAGCACAGATACGCAGTATTTT. It encodes CASSTMTGSTDTQYF. The V and J genes are TRBV28 and TRBJ2-3, with TRBD1 matching over 7 bases. There are 15 residues in the CDR3. Germline lookup yields CDR1 MDHEN and CDR2 SYDVKM. V lost 5 bases, J lost 0 bases, and 5 bases stayed unmatched.

The rearrangement links TRBV11-2 to TRBJ1-2; 9 bases map to TRBD1. J lost 4 bases, V lost 1 base, and 7 bases had no gene match. Germline CDR1 is SGHAT and CDR2 is FQNNGV. This CDR3 is built from 16 residues. DNA for the CDR3: TGTGCCAGCAGCTTAGCCTTACAGGGGGCCATCTATGGCTACACCTTC. Its translation is CASSLALQGAIYGYTF.

This clone was seen a handful of times. The rearrangement links TRBV11-2 to TRBJ2-1; D gene ambiguous. The CDR3 runs 16 residues. Germline V CDR1 and CDR2: SGHAT, FQNNGV. Trimming removed 2 bases from V and 0 bases from J, with 11 bases in between. In nucleotides, the CDR3 is TGTGCCAGCAGCTTAACGTCCACCAGCTCCTACAATGAGCAGTTCTTC. Its protein product is CASSLTSTSSYNEQFF.

The chain employs TRBV11-2 and TRBJ2-1; 7 bases are a match to TRBD2. V shed 2 bases, J shed 3 bases, and the junction held 4 bases outside the gene matches. Germline loops: CDR1 SGHAT, CDR2 FQNNGV. This CDR3 has 15 amino acids. CDR3 nucleotides: TGTGCCAGCAGCTTAACCGGGACTAACTACAATGAGCAGTTCTTC. Its protein is CASSLTGTNYNEQFF. Full variable domain (remainder filled in from reference TRBV11-2 and TRBJ2-1): EAGVAQSPRYKIIEKRQSVAFWCNPISGHATLYWYQQILGQGPKLLIQFQNNGVVDDSQLPKDRFSAERLKGVDSTLKIQPAKLEDSAVYLCASSLTGTNYNEQFFGPGTRLTVL.

This clone was picked up a small number of times. The chain recombines TRBV19 with TRBJ1-2; D might be TRBD1 (5 bases). Trimming cost V 3 bases and J 4 bases, with 15 bases left between them. There are 15 residues in the CDR3. CDR1 is LNHDA and CDR2 is SQIVND in the germline V gene (reference sequence). The CDR3 nucleotides are TGTGCCAGTAGTATCCAGGGTTCGTCGGTCTATGGCTACACCTTC. Translating it yields CASSIQGSSVYGYTF. The variable domain in full, with the rest retrieved from reference TRBV19 and TRBJ1-2, is DGGITQSPKYLFRKEGQNVTLSCEQNLNHDAMYWYRQDPGQGLRLIYYSQIVNDFQKGDIAEGYSVSREKKESFPLTVTSAQKNPTAFYLCASSIQGSSVYGYTFGSGTRLTVV.

DNA for the CDR3: TGCAGCGTTGCCGCCTCCGGGACACCGGAGGGCTACACCTTC. It translates to CSVAASGTPEGYTF. The chain joins TRBV29-1 to TRBJ1-2; D may be TRBD1 (6 bases). Germline V gives CDR1 SQVTM, CDR2 ANQGSEA. The CDR3 loop spans 14 amino acids. The V gene lost 4 bases and the J gene lost 8 bases, with 20 bases spanning the gap.

The chain is built from TRBV6-5 and TRBJ1-1; D is ambiguous. Germline CDR1 and CDR2: MNHEY and SVGAGI. The CDR3 has 15 residues. The V end lost 5 bases, the J end lost 0 bases, and 13 bases lay between the germline ends. The CDR3 sequence: CASSPSVTLNTEAFF. The CDR3 nucleotides read TGTGCCAGCAGTCCTTCGGTTACCCTGAACACTGAAGCTTTCTTT.

This chain's CDR3 is CASSYSGEIAGGYFF. The CDR3 DNA is TGTGCCAGCAGTTACTCGGGCGAAATAGCGGGAGGTTATTTCTTC. The chain is built from TRBV6-2 or TRBV6-3 and TRBJ2-1, with TRBD2 matching 10 bases. Germline V CDR1 and CDR2: MNHEY, SVGEGT. This CDR3 has 15 amino acids. Trimming cost V 0 bases and J 16 bases; bases outside gene matches: 12.

The chain has TRBV24-1 and TRBJ2-1, with D possibly being TRBD1 (6 bases). This CDR3 is built from 13 residues. Germline lookup yields CDR1 KGHDR and CDR2 SFDVKD. V was shortened by 9 bases and J by 9 bases, with 17 bases between the two germline ends. The CDR3 region is CATRQEIESEQFF. The CDR3 DNA is TGTGCCACCCGACAGGAGATAGAGAGTGAGCAGTTCTTC.

The V gene is TRBV14, the J gene TRBJ2-5; D is possibly TRBD1 (6 bases). The CDR3 length is 14 residues. The germline V gene encodes CDR1 SGHDN and CDR2 FVKESK. V was pared by 6 bases and J by 4 bases, with 15 bases between. The CDR3 nucleotides are TGTGCCAGCAGGAGGACAGCCACCGGAGAGACCCAGTACTTC. This codes for CASRRTATGETQYF.

The chain joins TRBV18 to TRBJ2-7; D is possibly TRBD2 (5 bases). The length of the CDR3 is 14 residues. The germline gives CDR1 KGHSH, CDR2 LQKENI. V was shortened by 3 bases and J by 3 bases, with 12 bases between the two germline ends. The DNA for the CDR3 is TGTGCCAGCTCACCCGGGGTTAACTACTACGAGCAGTACTTC. Amino acid sequence: CASSPGVNYYEQYF.

The rearrangement uses TRBV5-1 and TRBJ1-2; the D gene is possibly TRBD1 (6 bases). CDR3 length equals 14 residues. Trimming pared 0 bases from V and 7 bases from J, leaving 13 bases between. Germline-derived CDR1 and CDR2 are SGHRS and YFSETQ. The CDR3 bases are TGCGCCAGCAGCTTGGCCAGGGGAGTGGCTGGCTACACCTTC. Its translation is CASSLARGVAGYTF.

This clone was seen just once. The chain employs TRBV11-3 and TRBJ2-5; D not resolved. V lost 2 bases, J lost 5 bases, and 15 bases lay in between. Looked up from germline, CDR1 is SGHNT and CDR2 is YENEEA. This CDR3 has 15 amino acids. The DNA for the CDR3 is TGTGCCAGCAGCTTATTCTACTCTAGGTGGGAGACCCAGTACTTC. This translates into CASSLFYSRWETQYF. Full variable domain (remainder filled in from reference TRBV11-3 and TRBJ2-5): EAGVVQSPRYKIIEKKQPVAFWCNPISGHNTLYWYLQNLGQGPELLIRYENEEAVDDSQLPKDRFSAERLKGVDSTLKIQPAELGDSAVYLCASSLFYSRWETQYFGPGTRLLVL.

The genes are TRBV19 and TRBJ2-1, with TRBD2 as a possible D gene (6 bases). The V and J ends lost 2 bases and 7 bases respectively, with 18 bases between them. CDR3 length equals 16 residues. Per the germline V gene, CDR1 is LNHDA and CDR2 is SQIVND (reference sequence). In DNA form, the CDR3 reads TGTGCCAGTAGTATATCGTCGGCTAGCGTCTTTAATGAGCAGTTCTTC. Its translation is CASSISSASVFNEQFF. The full variable domain, with the rest looked up from reference TRBV19 and TRBJ2-1, is DGGITQSPKYLFRKEGQNVTLSCEQNLNHDAMYWYRQDPGQGLRLIYYSQIVNDFQKGDIAEGYSVSREKKESFPLTVTSAQKNPTAFYLCASSISSASVFNEQFFGPGTRLTVL.